The present T cell receptor beta chain was sequenced within a study of blood T cell repertoires in COVID-19. The overall study: T cells, B-cell-depleted T cells, or PBMCs provided the cDNA or gDNA that served as material.

This CDR3 region has 11 residues. Germline V gene sequence: CDR1 LGHDT, CDR2 YNNKEL (reference sequence). With 0 bases removed from V and 8 bases from J, the gap between germline ends came to 5 bases. Participants were placed into cohorts based on the clinical history they reported. TCRdb's table, derived via immunoSEQ multiplex PCR, lists solely in-frame clones and lacks some. Found here are 250,000 to 300,000 clones, approximately 85% of them singletons; the top ten hold over 1.5%. This sequence was found in a woman between 45 and 65 years old who had recovered from COVID-19. The sequenced material came from PBMCs or T cells enriched from blood (not recorded which). The chain links TRBV3-1 (or the pseudogene TRBV3-2) to TRBJ2-7; D call uncertain. In DNA form, the CDR3 reads TGTGCCAGCAGCCAAGAGCTACAGCAGTACTTC. Protein: CASSQELQQYF.